The 11 T cell receptor beta chains below come from one sample, sequenced in a study of PD-L1 blockade in urothelial cancer. Assay: immunoSEQ multiplex PCR; the TCRdb copy retains only in-frame clones and omits some. The data show approximately 52,000 clones, approximately 77% seen once. The sample in question was PBMCs, obtained around atezolizumab (anti-PD-L1) treatment. The origin of the receptors is a man in his 70s with urothelial cancer.

V usage is TRBV5-1 and J usage is TRBJ1-4, with a tentative D call TRBD1 (6 bases). The germline V and J ends were trimmed by 4 bases and 8 bases, with 24 bases remaining between them. The CDR3 has 17 residues. Germline-derived CDR1 and CDR2 are SGHRS and YFSETQ. CDR3 DNA sequence: TGCGCCAGCAGCCCACAGGGTACTATCTCCCTCCCCGAAAAACTGTTTTTT. This sequence encodes CASSPQGTISLPEKLFF.

This chain uses TRBV30 with TRBJ1-2, with TRBD1 identical over 7 bases. J gave up 14 bases and V 5 bases, and 11 bases lay outside the gene matches. In germline, CDR1 is GTSNPN, CDR2 SVGIG (reference sequence). The CDR3 is 11 residues long. The CDR3 DNA sequence: TGTGCCTGGTTCGGAAGGGGGCCCGGAACCTTC. It yields the protein CAWFGRGPGTF.

The chain employs TRBV6-6 and TRBJ2-1; perhaps TRBD1 as D (6 bases). The CDR3 has 11 residues. Germline V CDR1 and CDR2: MNHNY, SVGAGI (reference sequence). Trimming left V 10 bases short and J 6 bases short, with 10 bases between. CDR3 protein: CATTGSNEQFF. The CDR3 nucleotides read TGTGCCACCACAGGGTCCAATGAGCAGTTCTTC.

The rearrangement uses TRBV2 and TRBJ1-1; perhaps TRBD1 as D (6 bases). V dropped 10 bases and J dropped 3 bases, with 18 bases sitting between them. Germline V gene sequence: CDR1 SNHLY, CDR2 FYNNEI. This CDR3 has 14 residues. CDR3 region: CATGGGLRYTEAFF. CDR3 in DNA: TGTGCCACCGGGGGGGGGCTGAGGTACACTGAAGCTTTCTTT.

The CDR3 loop is CASSLTPGITEAFF. CDR3 nucleotides: TGTGCCAGCAGTTTAACCCCAGGGATCACTGAAGCTTTCTTT. The chain employs TRBV28 and TRBJ1-1; maybe TRBD1 (5 bases). This CDR3 has 14 residues. V was trimmed by 2 bases and J by 4 bases, leaving 11 bases between them. In germline, CDR1 is MDHEN, CDR2 SYDVKM.

The chain recombines TRBV5-1 with TRBJ2-3; 12 bases are a match to TRBD2. The CDR3 extends over 15 amino acids. J gave up 5 bases and V 3 bases, and 4 bases lay outside the gene matches. The germline V gene encodes CDR1 SGHRS and CDR2 YFSETQ. The CDR3 DNA follows: TGCGCCAGCAGCTCTCCTAGCGGGGGGGTAGATACGCAGTATTTT. Translated: CASSSPSGGVDTQYF.

The chain couples TRBV9 to TRBJ2-2; D not resolved. With 0 bases removed from V and 5 bases from J, the gap between germline ends came to 8 bases. The CDR3 extends over 14 amino acids. Germline values: CDR1 SGDLS, CDR2 YYNGEE. CDR3 DNA sequence: TGTGCCAGCAGCGTAGACAGCCGGACCGGGGAGCTGTTTTTT. It yields the protein CASSVDSRTGELFF. The whole variable domain, remainder taken from reference TRBV9 and TRBJ2-2, is DSGVTQTPKHLITATGQRVTLRCSPRSGDLSVYWYQQSLDQGLQFLIQYYNGEERAKGNILERFSAQQFPDLHSELNLSSLELGDSALYFCASSVDSRTGELFFGEGSRLTVL.

The chain carries TRBV2 and TRBJ2-7; 10 positions match TRBD2. Trimming removed 5 bases from V and 6 bases from J; junction bases left unmatched: 4. CDR1 is SNHLY, CDR2 FYNNEI, per germline. The length of the CDR3 is 13 residues. The DNA for the CDR3 is TGTGCCAGCAGTTCTAGCGGGGGAGCCGAGCAGTACTTC. Its protein product is CASSSSGGAEQYF.

This rearrangement joins TRBV19 to TRBJ1-5; 7 nucleotides line up with TRBD1. The length of the CDR3 is 18 residues. V shed 3 bases, J shed 2 bases, and the junction held 13 bases outside the gene matches. Germline CDR1 and CDR2: LNHDA and SQIVND (reference sequence). The CDR3 is CASSILRDSIGGNQPQHF. In DNA form, the CDR3 reads TGTGCCAGTAGTATCCTCCGGGACAGCATCGGAGGCAATCAGCCCCAGCATTTT.

This clone showed up just a few times. This chain links TRBV11-2 with TRBJ2-7; no reliable D call. Germline V gives CDR1 SGHAT, CDR2 FQNNGV. The CDR3 has 14 amino acids. V dropped 1 base and J dropped 2 bases, with 9 bases sitting between them. CDR3 in DNA: TGTGCCAGCAGCTTAGTCGGCACTACCTACGAGCAGTACTTC. Protein sequence: CASSLVGTTYEQYF.

This chain uses TRBV14 with TRBJ1-6; D possibly corresponds to TRBD1 (6 bases). Germline V lookup: CDR1 SGHDN, CDR2 FVKESK. V dropped 4 bases and J dropped 8 bases, with 9 bases sitting between them. CDR3 length: 13 amino acids. In nucleotides, the CDR3 is TGTGCCAGCAGCCCCGGGGGGCATTCACCCCTCCACTTT. Translating gives CASSPGGHSPLHF.